This T cell receptor (beta chain) was profiled in a study of blood T cells in healthy people across ages. Study-wide points: Because sorting was not performed, PBMCs prevented conclusive naive versus antigen-experienced comparison. When set beside aged donors, long-lived donors presented more naive CD4+ cells and higher diversity. The diversity estimates, figures obtained from one million T cells, were considered underestimates.

In the case of this clonotype: Its specificity is not known.

Germline V gives CDR1 MGHRA, CDR2 YSYEKL. There are 14 residues in the CDR3. V lost 3 bases, J lost 4 bases, and 4 bases stayed unmatched. Together with a sample-barcoded 5' primer, a J-beta primer mix was included in a second PCR lasting about 7 to 11 cycles. In TCRdb, the 5' RACE reads were re-called with MiXCR into one record per CDR3 protein. The data show around 320,000 distinct CDR3 sequences, with 27% seen just once and 25% to 30% held by the top ten. Researchers isolated at least 6 million PBMCs per sample. The genes are TRBV4-1 and TRBJ2-7; 9 bases align to TRBD2. This TCR derives from a woman in her 70s in good health. Source material: blood. Written as DNA, the CDR3 is TGCGCCAGCAGCCAGCTAGCGGGGCTATACGAGCAGTACTTC. Translated: CASSQLAGLYEQYF.